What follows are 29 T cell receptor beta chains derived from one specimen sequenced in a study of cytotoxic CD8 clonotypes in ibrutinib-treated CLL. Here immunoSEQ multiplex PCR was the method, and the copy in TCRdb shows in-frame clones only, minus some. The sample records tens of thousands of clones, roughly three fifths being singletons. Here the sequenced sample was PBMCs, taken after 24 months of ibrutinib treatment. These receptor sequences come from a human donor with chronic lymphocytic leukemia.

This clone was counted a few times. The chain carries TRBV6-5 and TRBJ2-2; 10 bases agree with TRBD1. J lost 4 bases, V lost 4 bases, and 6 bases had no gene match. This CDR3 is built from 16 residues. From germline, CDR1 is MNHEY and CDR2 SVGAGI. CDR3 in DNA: TGTGCCAGCAGTTCCCCGGACAGGGGGATCACCGGGGAGCTGTTTTTT. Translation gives CASSSPDRGITGELFF.

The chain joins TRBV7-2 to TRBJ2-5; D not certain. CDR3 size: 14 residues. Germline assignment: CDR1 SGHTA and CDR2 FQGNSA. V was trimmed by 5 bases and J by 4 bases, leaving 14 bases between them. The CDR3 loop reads CASSPIRSVETQYF. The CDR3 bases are TGTGCCAGCAGCCCCATCCGATCGGTAGAGACCCAGTACTTC.

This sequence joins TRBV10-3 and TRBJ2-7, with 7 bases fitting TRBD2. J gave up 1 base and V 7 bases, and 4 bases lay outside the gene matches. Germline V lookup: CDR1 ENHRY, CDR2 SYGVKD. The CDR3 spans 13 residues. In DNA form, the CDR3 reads TGTGCCATCAACCGGGAGGTTTCCTACGAGCAGTACTTC. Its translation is CAINREVSYEQYF.

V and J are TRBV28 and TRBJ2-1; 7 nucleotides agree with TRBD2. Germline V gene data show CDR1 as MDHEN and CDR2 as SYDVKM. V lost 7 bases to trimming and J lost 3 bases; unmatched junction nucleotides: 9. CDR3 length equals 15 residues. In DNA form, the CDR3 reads TGTGCCAGCATCCCTTCGGGAGGAGGCTACAATGAGCAGTTCTTC. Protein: CASIPSGGGYNEQFF.

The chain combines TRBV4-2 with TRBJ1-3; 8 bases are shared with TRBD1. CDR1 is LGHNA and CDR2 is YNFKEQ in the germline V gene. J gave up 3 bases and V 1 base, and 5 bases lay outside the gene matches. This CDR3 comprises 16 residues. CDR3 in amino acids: CASSQGDRGFGNTIYF. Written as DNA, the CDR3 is TGTGCCAGCAGCCAAGGCGACAGGGGATTTGGAAACACCATATATTTT.

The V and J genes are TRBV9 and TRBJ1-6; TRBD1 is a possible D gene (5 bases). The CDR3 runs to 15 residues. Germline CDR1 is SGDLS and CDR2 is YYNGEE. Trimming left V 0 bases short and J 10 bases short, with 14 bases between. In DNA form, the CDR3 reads TGTGCCAGCAGCGTAGCAGCAGGGTTAGGCTCACCCCTCCACTTT. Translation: CASSVAAGLGSPLHF.

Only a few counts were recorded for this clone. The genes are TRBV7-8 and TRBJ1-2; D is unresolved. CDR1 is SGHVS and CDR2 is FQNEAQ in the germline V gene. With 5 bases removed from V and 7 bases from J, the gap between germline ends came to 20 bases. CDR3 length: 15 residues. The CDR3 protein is CASSLDFHQGGGYTF. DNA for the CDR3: TGTGCCAGCAGCCTCGACTTTCACCAAGGCGGTGGCTACACCTTC.

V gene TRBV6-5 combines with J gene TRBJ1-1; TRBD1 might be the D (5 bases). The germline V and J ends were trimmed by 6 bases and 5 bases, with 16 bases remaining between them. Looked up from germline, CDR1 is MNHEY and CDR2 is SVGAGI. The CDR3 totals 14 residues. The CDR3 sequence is CASSLAGGWTEAFF. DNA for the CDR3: TGTGCCAGCAGCCTCGCCGGGGGGTGGACTGAAGCTTTCTTT.

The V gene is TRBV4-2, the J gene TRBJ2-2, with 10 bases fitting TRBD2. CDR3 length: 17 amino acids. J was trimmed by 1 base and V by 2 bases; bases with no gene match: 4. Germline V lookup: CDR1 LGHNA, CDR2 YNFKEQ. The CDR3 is CASSQHRTSGNTGELFF. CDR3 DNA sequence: TGTGCCAGCAGCCAACATAGGACTAGCGGGAACACCGGGGAGCTGTTTTTT.

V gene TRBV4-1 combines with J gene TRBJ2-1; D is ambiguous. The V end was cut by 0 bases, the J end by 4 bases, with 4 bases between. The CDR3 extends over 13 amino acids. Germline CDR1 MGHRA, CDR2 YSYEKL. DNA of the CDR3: TGCGCCAGCAGCCAAGATCTGTACAATGAGCAGTTCTTC. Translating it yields CASSQDLYNEQFF.

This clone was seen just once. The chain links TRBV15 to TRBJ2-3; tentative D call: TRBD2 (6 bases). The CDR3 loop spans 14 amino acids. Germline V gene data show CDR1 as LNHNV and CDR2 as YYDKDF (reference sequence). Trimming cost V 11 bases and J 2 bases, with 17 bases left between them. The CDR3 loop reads CAVDRGRTTDTQYF. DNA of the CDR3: TGTGCCGTCGACCGGGGGAGGACCACAGATACGCAGTATTTT.

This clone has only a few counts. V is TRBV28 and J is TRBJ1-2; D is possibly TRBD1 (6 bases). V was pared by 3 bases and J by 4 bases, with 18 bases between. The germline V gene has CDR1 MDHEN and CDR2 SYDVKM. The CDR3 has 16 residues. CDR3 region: CASSLRGGTSVYGYTF. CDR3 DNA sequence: TGTGCCAGCAGTTTGCGGGGGGGCACTTCGGTCTATGGCTACACCTTC.

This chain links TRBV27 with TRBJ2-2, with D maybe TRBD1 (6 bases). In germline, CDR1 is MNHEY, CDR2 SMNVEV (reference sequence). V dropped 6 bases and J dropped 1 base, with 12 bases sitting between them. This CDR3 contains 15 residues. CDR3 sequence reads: CASRLDRLNTGELFF. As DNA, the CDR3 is TGTGCCAGCAGATTGGACAGACTGAACACCGGGGAGCTGTTTTTT.

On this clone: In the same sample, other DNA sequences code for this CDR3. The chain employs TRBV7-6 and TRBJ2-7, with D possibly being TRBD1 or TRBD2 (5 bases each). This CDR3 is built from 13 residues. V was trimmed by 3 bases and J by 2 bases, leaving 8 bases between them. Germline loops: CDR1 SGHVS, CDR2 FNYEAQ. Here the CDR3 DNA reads TGTGCCAGCAGCTTGGGGGAACCCTACGAGCAGTACGTC. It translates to CASSLGEPYEQYV.

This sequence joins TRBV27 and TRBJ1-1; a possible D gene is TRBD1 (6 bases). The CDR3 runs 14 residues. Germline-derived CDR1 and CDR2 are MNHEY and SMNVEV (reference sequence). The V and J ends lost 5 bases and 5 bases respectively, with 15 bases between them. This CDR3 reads CASSGGGRGTEAFF. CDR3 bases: TGTGCCAGCAGTGGAGGGGGTCGAGGGACTGAAGCTTTCTTT.

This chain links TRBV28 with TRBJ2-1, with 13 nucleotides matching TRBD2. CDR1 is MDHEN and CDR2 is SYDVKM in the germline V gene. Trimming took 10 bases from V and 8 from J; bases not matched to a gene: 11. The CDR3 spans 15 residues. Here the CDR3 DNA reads TGTGCCACCTTAGACCTGACTAGCGGGGGGTATGAGCAGTTCTTC. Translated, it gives CATLDLTSGGYEQFF. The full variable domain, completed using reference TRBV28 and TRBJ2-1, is DVKVTQSSRYLVKRTGEKVFLECVQDMDHENMFWYRQDPGLGLRLIYFSYDVKMKEKGDIPEGYSVSREKKERFSLILESASTNQTSMYLCATLDLTSGGYEQFFGPGTRLTVL.

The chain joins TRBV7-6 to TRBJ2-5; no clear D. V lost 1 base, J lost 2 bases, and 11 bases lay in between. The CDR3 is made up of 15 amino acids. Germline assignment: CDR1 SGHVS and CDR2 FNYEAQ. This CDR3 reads CASSLVVRFQETQYF. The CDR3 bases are TGTGCCAGCAGCTTAGTAGTGCGATTTCAAGAGACCCAGTACTTC.

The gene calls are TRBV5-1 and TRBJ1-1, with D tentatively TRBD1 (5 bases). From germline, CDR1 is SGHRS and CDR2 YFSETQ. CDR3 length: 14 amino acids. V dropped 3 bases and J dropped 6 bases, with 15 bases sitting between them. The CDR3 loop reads CASSSGGTGAEAFF. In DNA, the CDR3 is TGCGCCAGCAGCTCCGGGGGGACGGGGGCTGAAGCTTTCTTT.

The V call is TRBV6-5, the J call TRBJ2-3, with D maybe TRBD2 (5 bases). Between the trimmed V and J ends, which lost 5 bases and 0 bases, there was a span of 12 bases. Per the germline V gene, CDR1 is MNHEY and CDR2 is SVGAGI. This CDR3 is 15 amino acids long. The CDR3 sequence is CASSLGRTSTDTQYF. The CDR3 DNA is TGTGCCAGCAGTCTAGGGCGGACTAGCACAGATACGCAGTATTTT.

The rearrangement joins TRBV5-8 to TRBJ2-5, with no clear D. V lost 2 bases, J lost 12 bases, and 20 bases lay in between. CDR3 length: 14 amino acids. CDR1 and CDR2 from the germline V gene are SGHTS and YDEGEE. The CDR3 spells CASSLPFGREIEYF. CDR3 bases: TGTGCCAGCAGCTTACCCTTCGGGCGCGAGATTGAGTACTTC.

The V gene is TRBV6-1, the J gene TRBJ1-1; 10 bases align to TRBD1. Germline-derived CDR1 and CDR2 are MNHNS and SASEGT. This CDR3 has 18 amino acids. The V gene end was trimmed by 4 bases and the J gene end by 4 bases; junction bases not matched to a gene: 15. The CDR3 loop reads CASSGDRGRLSRSTEAFF. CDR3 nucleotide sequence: TGTGCCAGCAGTGGAGACAGGGGGCGCCTTTCCCGATCCACTGAAGCTTTCTTT.

Here the CDR3 reads CASSRGSGNTIYF. The CDR3, as DNA: TGTGCCAGCAGTCGGGGGTCGGGAAACACCATATATTTT. V is TRBV6-6 and J is TRBJ1-3; D is possibly TRBD1 (5 bases). CDR1 MNHNY and CDR2 SVGAGI come from the germline V gene (reference sequence). Trimming stripped 5 bases from V and 4 bases from J, with 9 bases between. This CDR3 is 13 amino acids long.

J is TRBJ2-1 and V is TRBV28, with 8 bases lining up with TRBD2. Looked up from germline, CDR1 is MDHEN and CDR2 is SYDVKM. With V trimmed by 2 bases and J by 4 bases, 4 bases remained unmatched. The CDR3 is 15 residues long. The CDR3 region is CASSLPGLGYNEQFF. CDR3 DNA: TGTGCCAGCAGTTTACCGGGACTAGGATACAATGAGCAGTTCTTC.

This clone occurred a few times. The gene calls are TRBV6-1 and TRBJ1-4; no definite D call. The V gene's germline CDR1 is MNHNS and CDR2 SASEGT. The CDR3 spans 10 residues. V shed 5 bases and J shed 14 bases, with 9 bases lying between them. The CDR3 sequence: CASSFRVLFF. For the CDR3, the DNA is TGTGCCAGCAGTTTTCGGGTCCTGTTTTTT.

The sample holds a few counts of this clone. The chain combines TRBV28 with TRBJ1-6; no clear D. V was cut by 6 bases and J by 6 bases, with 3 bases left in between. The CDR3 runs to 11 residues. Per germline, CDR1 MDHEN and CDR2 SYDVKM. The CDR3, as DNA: TGTGCCAGCAGGACTAATTCACCCCTCCACTTT. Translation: CASRTNSPLHF. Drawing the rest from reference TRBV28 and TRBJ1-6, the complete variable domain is DVKVTQSSRYLVKRTGEKVFLECVQDMDHENMFWYRQDPGLGLRLIYFSYDVKMKEKGDIPEGYSVSREKKERFSLILESASTNQTSMYLCASRTNSPLHFGNGTRLTVT.

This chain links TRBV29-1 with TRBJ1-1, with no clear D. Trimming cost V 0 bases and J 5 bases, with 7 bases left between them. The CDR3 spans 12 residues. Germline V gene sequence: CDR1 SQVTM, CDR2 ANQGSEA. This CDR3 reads CSVEDPGTEAFF. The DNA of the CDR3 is TGCAGCGTTGAAGATCCGGGAACTGAAGCTTTCTTT.

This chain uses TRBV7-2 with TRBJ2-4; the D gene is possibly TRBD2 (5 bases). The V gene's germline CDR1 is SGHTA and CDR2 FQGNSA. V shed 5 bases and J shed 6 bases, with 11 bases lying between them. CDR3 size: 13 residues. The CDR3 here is CASSPGGLNIQYF. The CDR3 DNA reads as TGTGCCAGCAGCCCAGGAGGCCTAAACATTCAGTACTTC.

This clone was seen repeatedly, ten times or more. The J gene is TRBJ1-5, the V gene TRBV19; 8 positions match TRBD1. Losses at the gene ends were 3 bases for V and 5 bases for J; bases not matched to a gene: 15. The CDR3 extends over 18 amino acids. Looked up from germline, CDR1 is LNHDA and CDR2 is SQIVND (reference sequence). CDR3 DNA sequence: TGTGCCAGTAGTATTGGGGGATGGACAGGGCAAATCGATCAGCCCCAGCATTTT. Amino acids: CASSIGGWTGQIDQPQHF.

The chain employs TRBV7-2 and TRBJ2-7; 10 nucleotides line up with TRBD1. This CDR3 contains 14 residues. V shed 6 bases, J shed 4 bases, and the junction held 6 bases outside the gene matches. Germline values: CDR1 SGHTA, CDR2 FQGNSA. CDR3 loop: CASSRDRGRYEQYF. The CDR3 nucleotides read TGTGCCAGCAGTCGAGACAGGGGGCGTTACGAGCAGTACTTC.